This T cell receptor beta chain derives from a study of identical twins. General study findings and limits: Insertions ran lower in abundant cord blood beta clonotypes, though not in memory repertoires. Out-of-frame alpha sequences common to twins were enriched for low generation probability.

TCRdb analysed the 5' RACE reads with MiXCR anew, one entry per CDR3 protein. The profile covers some 790,000 distinct CDR3 sequences, with about 20% appearing a single time and around 12% taken by the ten largest. This clonotype has a count of ten or more. Its antigen remains unidentified. V lost 3 bases, J lost 6 bases, and 6 bases stayed unmatched. The CDR3 extends over 15 amino acids. This same sample was also part of a study on T cells expressing NK-cell markers. According to that study: Among a few donors, these clonotypes also ranked first in the CD3+CD56-NKG2C+ fraction.

The sample consisted of PBMCs. This chain uses TRBV12-3 or TRBV12-4 with TRBJ2-3, with 10 bases aligning to TRBD2. The sequence was collected from a woman younger than 30 in good health. In DNA form, the CDR3 reads TGTGCCAGCAGTTTTCTAGCGGGAGTCCCCGATACGCAGTATTTT. Encoded protein: CASSFLAGVPDTQYF.